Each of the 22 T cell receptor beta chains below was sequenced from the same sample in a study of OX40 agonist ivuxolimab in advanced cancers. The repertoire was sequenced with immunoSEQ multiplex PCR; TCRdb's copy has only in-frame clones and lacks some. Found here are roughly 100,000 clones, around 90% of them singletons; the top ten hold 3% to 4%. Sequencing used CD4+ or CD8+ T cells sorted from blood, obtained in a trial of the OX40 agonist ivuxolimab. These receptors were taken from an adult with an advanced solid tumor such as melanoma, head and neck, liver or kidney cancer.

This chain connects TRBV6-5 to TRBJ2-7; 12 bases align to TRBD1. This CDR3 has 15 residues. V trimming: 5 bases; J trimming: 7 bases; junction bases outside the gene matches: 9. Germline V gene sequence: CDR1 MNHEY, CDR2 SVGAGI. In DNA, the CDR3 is TGTGCCAGCAGTCCCTCCGGGACAGGGGGCGGGGAGCAGTACTTC. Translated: CASSPSGTGGGEQYF.

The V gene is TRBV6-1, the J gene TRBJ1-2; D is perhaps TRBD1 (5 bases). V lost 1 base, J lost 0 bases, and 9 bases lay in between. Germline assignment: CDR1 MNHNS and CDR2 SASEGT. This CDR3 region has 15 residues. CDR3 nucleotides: TGTGCCAGCAGTGAAGGGACACCGGCTAACTATGGCTACACCTTC. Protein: CASSEGTPANYGYTF.

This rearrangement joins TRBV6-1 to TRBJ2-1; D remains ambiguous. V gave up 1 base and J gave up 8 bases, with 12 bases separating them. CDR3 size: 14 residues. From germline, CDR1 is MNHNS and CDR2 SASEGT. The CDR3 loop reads CASSEVGPLDEQFF. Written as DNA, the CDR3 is TGTGCCAGCAGTGAAGTAGGCCCTCTGGATGAGCAGTTCTTC.

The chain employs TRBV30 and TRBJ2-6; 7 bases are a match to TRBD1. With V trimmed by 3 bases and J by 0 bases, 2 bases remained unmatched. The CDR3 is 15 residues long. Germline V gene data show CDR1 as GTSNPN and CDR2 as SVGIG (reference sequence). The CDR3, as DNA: TGTGCCTGGAGAGGGGGCCTCTCTGGGGCCAACGTCCTGACTTTC. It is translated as CAWRGGLSGANVLTF.

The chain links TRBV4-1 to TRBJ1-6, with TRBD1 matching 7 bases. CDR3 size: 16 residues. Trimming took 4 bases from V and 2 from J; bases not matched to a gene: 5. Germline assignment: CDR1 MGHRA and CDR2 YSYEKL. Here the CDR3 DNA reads TGCGCCAGCAGCCTACAACAGGGGCCCTATAATTCACCCCTCCACTTT. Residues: CASSLQQGPYNSPLHF.

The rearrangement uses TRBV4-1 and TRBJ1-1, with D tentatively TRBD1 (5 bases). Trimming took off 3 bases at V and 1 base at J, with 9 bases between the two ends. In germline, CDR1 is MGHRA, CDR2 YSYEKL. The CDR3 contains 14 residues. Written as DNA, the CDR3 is TGCGCCAGCAGCCACAGGGAAGGGAACACTGAAGCTTTCTTT. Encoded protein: CASSHREGNTEAFF.

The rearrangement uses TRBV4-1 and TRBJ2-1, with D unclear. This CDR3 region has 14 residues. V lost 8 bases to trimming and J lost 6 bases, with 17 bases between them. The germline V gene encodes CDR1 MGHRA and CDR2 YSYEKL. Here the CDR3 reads CASAPDILSNEQFF. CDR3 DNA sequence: TGCGCCAGCGCCCCGGATATCCTGTCCAATGAGCAGTTCTTC.

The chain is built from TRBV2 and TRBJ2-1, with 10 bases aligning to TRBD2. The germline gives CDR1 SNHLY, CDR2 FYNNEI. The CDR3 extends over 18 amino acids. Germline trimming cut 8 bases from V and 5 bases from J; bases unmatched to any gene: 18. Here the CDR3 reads CASRDPFRGLAEHNEQFF. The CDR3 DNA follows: TGTGCCAGCCGCGACCCATTCCGAGGACTAGCGGAACACAATGAGCAGTTCTTC.

The CDR3 reads CASSPPGKGNEQFF. As DNA, the CDR3 is TGTGCCAGCAGCCCCCCCGGGAAGGGCAATGAGCAGTTCTTC. The chain uses TRBV9 and TRBJ2-1; tentatively, D is TRBD2 (5 bases). This CDR3 has 14 amino acids. Germline V gives CDR1 SGDLS, CDR2 YYNGEE. V was trimmed by 4 bases and J by 6 bases, leaving 14 bases between them.

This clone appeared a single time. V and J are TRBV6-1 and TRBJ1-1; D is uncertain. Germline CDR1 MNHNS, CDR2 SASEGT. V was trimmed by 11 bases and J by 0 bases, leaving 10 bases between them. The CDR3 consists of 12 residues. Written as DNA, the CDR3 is TGTGCCTCAATATACATGAACACTGAAGCTTTCTTT. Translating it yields CASIYMNTEAFF.

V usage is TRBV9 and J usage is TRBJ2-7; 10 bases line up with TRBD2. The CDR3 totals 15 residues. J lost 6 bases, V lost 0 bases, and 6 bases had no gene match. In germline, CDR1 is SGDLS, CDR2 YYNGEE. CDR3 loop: CASSVGSSGGSEQYF. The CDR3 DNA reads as TGTGCCAGCAGCGTAGGGTCTAGCGGGGGCTCCGAGCAGTACTTC.

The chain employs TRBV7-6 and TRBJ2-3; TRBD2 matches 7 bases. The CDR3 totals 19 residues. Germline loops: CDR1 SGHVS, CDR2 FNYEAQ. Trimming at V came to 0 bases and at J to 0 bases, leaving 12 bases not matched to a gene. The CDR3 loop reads CASSLARAGLTSSTDTQYF. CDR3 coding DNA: TGTGCCAGCAGCTTAGCTAGGGCGGGACTAACCTCTAGCACAGATACGCAGTATTTT.

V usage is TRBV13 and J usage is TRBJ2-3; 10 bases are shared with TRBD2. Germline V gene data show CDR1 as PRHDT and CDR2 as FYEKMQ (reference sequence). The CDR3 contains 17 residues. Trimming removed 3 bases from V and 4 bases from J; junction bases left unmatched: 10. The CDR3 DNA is TGTGCCAGCAGCTTGAGGCTAGCGGGAGATCTGGCAGATACGCAGTATTTT. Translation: CASSLRLAGDLADTQYF.

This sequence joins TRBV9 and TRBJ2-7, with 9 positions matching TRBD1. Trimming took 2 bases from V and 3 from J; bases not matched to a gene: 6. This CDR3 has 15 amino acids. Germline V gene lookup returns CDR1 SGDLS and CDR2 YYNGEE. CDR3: CASSVTGDRDYEQYF. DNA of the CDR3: TGTGCCAGCAGCGTGACAGGGGACAGGGACTACGAGCAGTACTTC.

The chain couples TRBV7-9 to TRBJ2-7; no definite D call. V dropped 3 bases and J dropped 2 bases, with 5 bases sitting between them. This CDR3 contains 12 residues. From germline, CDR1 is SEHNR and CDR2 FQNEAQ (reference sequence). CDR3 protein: CASSFGPYEQYF. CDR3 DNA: TGTGCCAGCAGCTTTGGGCCCTACGAGCAGTACTTC.

The CDR3 here is CASSYGEQEAQHF. CDR3 nucleotides: TGTGCCAGCAGTTACGGTGAGCAGGAAGCCCAGCATTTT. The J gene is TRBJ1-5, the V gene TRBV6-5; no clear D gene. There are 13 residues in the CDR3. V was shortened by 2 bases and J by 11 bases, with 13 bases between the two germline ends. Germline assignment: CDR1 MNHEY and CDR2 SVGAGI.

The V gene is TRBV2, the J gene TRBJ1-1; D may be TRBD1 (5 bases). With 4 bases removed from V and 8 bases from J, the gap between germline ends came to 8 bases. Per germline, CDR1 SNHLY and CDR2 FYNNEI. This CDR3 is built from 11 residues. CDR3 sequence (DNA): TGTGCCAGCAGTGGGGGCGCCGAAGCTTTCTTT. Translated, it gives CASSGGAEAFF.

CDR3 region: CASSLGRAYYGYTF. CDR3 in DNA: TGTGCCAGCAGCTTGGGGAGGGCTTACTATGGCTACACCTTC. The rearrangement joins TRBV7-2 to TRBJ1-2, with D unresolved. The V and J ends lost 3 bases and 3 bases respectively, with 11 bases between them. There are 14 residues in the CDR3. The germline V gene encodes CDR1 SGHTA and CDR2 FQGNSA.

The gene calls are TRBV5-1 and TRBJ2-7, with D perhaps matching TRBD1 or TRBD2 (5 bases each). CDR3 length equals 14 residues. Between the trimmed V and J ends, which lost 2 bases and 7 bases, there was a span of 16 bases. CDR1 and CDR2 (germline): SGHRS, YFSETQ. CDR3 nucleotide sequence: TGCGCCAGCAGCTTTACCGGGACCCTACGTGAGCAGTACTTC. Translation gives CASSFTGTLREQYF.

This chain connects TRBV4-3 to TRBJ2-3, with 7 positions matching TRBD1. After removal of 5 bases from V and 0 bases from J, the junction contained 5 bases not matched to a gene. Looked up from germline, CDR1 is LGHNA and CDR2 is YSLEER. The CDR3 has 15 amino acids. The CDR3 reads CASSDGQASTDTQYF. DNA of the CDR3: TGCGCCAGCAGCGACGGACAGGCGAGCACAGATACGCAGTATTTT.

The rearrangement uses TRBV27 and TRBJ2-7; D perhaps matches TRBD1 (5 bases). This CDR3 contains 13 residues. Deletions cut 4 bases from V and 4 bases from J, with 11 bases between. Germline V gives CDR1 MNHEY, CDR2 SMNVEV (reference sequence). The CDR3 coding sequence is TGTGCCAGCAGTTGGGGCAGGATTTACGAGCAGTACTTC. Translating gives CASSWGRIYEQYF.

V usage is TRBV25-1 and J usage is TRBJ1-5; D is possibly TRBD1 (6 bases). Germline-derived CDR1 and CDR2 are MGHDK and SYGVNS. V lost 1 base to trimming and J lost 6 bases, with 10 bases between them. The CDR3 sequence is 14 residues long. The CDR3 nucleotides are TGTGCCAGCAGTGAATTAGGGGGGGGTCAGCCCCAGCATTTT. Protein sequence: CASSELGGGQPQHF.